This T cell receptor (beta chain) was recovered during a study of Graves' ophthalmopathy and Graves' hyperthyroidism. Study summary: The study drew peripheral blood at initial diagnosis, before any treatment.

General study results and limits: Also, most clonotypes expanded in the thyroid above 0.001 frequency appeared in blood.

Germline assignment: CDR1 MNHEY and CDR2 SVGAGI. The CDR3 is 15 residues long. Unmatched junction bases numbered 8, after V lost 5 bases and J lost 9 bases. Many counts were recorded for this clonotype. Its specificity is unknown. Amplification from RNA transcripts yielded the TCR beta CDR3 regions. First-round RT-PCR employed HTBI primers, with a second-round multiplex PCR after it. TCRdb fed the multiplex PCR reads into MiXCR, producing one record per CDR3 protein. Of about 400,000 distinct CDR3 sequences listed, just over 15% are singletons. The receptor was derived from a woman in her late teens or twenties with stable Graves' hyperthyroidism. This chain connects TRBV6-5 to TRBJ1-6; TRBD1 matches 9 bases. Sequenced: peripheral blood. As DNA, the CDR3 is TGTGCCAGCAGTCCACCCACAGGGGGCGGTTCACCCCTCCACTTT. Translation: CASSPPTGGGSPLHF.